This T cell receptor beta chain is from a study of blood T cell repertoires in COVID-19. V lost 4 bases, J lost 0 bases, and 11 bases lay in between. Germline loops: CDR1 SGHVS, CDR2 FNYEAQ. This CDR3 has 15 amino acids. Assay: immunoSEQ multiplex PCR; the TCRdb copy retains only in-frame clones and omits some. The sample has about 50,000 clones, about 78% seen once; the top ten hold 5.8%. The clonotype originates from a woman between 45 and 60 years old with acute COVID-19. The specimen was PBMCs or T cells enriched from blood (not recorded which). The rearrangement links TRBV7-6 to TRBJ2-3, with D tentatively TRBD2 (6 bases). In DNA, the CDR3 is TGTGCCAGCAGCTCGACCGGACTAAGCACAGATACGCAGTATTTT. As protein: CASSSTGLSTDTQYF.